The 25 T cell receptor gamma chains listed next were all sequenced from one sample in a study of gamma-delta chains in newborns, infants, children. TCRdb processed the reads again with the CATT caller. The sample consists of approximately 3,800 gamma-chain clones, roughly 57% of them appearing once. Material: blood. The receptors were gathered from a child who was a newborn, infant or young child, either healthy, febrile or measles-vaccinated (not recorded which).

Points on this clone: Just one base apart from a much larger clone, this may be a read error. This CDR3 is also generated by other DNA sequences in the sample. The rearrangement links TRGV8 to TRGJP2. No J gene is reported in TCRdb; it was inferred here by comparing the DNA with germline. This CDR3 is built from 13 residues. Germline lookup yields CDR1 VENAVY and CDR2 YDSYNSRV. Here the CDR3 DNA reads TGTGCCACCTGGGATAGGAGTGATTGGATCAAGACGTTT. It yields the protein CATWDRSDWIKTF.

This clone was found a few times. The rearrangement links TRGV9 to TRGJP. No J gene was available from TCRdb, and it was assigned here by a germline match of the DNA. From germline, CDR1 is GITISATS and CDR2 ISYDGTV (reference sequence). The CDR3 loop spans 17 amino acids. Trimming took 2 bases from V and 7 from J; bases not matched to a gene: 8. The CDR3 DNA reads TGTGCCTTGTGGGAGGCGAGGGGGGAGTTGGGCAAAAAAATCAAGGTATTT. Translation: CALWEARGELGKKIKVF.

This chain uses TRGV2 with TRGJ1 or TRGJ2. TCRdb leaves out the J gene; it was filled in here by matching the DNA to germline. The V and J ends lost 0 bases and 8 bases, in that order; junction bases with no gene match: 7. The CDR3 consists of 13 residues. CDR1 is EGSNGY and CDR2 is YDSYNSKV in the germline V gene. In DNA, the CDR3 is TGTGCCACCTGGGACGGGCGCTGTGATAAGAAACTCTTT. It is translated as CATWDGRCDKKLF.

The chain has TRGV9 and TRGJ1 or TRGJ2. TCRdb carries no J gene annotation; the J gene was assigned here by matching the DNA with germline. The CDR3 is made up of 11 amino acids. CDR1 and CDR2 from the germline V gene are GITISATS and ISYDGTV (reference sequence). V dropped 0 bases and J dropped 11; count of bases not matched to a gene: 4. CDR3 sequence: CALWEVREKLF. The CDR3 DNA sequence: TGTGCCTTGTGGGAGGTGCGGGAGAAACTCTTT.

There are a few counts of this clone. V gene TRGV3 combines with J gene TRGJ1 or TRGJ2. The J gene is not listed in TCRdb, so it was assigned here from a DNA match to germline. The trim removed 0 bases at V and 0 bases at J, leaving 11 bases unmatched. This CDR3 spans 17 amino acids. Germline V gives CDR1 VTNTFY, CDR2 YDVSTARD (reference sequence). The CDR3: CATWDRRALVNYYKKLF. In nucleotides, the CDR3 is TGTGCCACCTGGGACAGGCGGGCCCTCGTGAATTATTATAAGAAACTCTTT.

V and J are TRGV8 and TRGJ1 or TRGJ2. Here the J gene came from matching the DNA to germline, since TCRdb omits it. The CDR3 loop spans 11 amino acids. V was pared by 3 bases and J by 12 bases, with 8 bases of the junction left unmatched. The germline gives CDR1 VENAVY, CDR2 YDSYNSRV. The CDR3 here is CATWDSNGKLF. The CDR3 DNA is TGTGCCACCTGGGATTCGAACGGGAAACTCTTT.

This sequence joins TRGV2 and TRGJ1 or TRGJ2. TCRdb is silent on the J gene; assignment here came from matching the DNA to germline. The germline gives CDR1 EGSNGY, CDR2 YDSYNSKV. CDR3 length: 13 amino acids. Trimming at V came to 0 bases and at J to 8 bases, leaving 7 bases not matched to a gene. Here the CDR3 reads CATWDGLGDKKLF. CDR3 bases: TGTGCCACCTGGGACGGGCTGGGGGATAAGAAACTCTTT.

This clone was seen more than once but under ten times. Other DNA sequences in the sample encode the same CDR3. The gene calls are TRGV9 and TRGJ1 or TRGJ2. Since TCRdb gives no J gene, matching the DNA to germline was used here to assign it. This CDR3 has 13 residues. With V trimmed by 0 bases and J by 4 bases, 3 bases remained unmatched. Germline assignment: CDR1 GITISATS and CDR2 ISYDGTV (reference sequence). CDR3 in DNA: TGTGCCTTGTGGGAGGTGCGCTATTATAAGAAACTCTTT. It codes for CALWEVRYYKKLF.

This clone was seen only a few times. This chain joins TRGV3 and TRGJ1 or TRGJ2. TCRdb gives no J gene; it was assigned here by matching the DNA to germline. V lost 3 bases, J lost 6 bases, and 5 bases stayed unmatched. CDR1 is VTNTFY and CDR2 is YDVSTARD in the germline V gene (reference sequence). The CDR3 extends over 12 amino acids. The CDR3 DNA reads TGTGCCACCTGGGACGAGGGTTATAAGAAACTCTTT. Translating gives CATWDEGYKKLF.

The rearrangement links TRGV8 to TRGJP2. TCRdb lists no J gene, so it was determined here by aligning the DNA to germline. Looked up from germline, CDR1 is VENAVY and CDR2 is YDSYNSRV. V gave up 2 bases and J gave up 14 bases; unmatched junction bases: 5. There are 11 residues in the CDR3. The CDR3 DNA is TGTGCCACCTGGGATACGGAAATCAAGACGTTT. Translated, it gives CATWDTEIKTF.

V usage is TRGV4 and J usage is TRGJ1 or TRGJ2. No J gene was available from TCRdb, and it was assigned here by a germline match of the DNA. Germline V CDR1 and CDR2: EGSTGY, YDSYTSSV. This CDR3 comprises 11 residues. After removal of 0 bases from V and 11 bases from J, the junction contained 4 bases not matched to a gene. Here the CDR3 DNA reads TGTGCCACCTGGGATGGGCCTGAGAAACTCTTT. Translation gives CATWDGPEKLF.

This chain connects TRGV9 to TRGJ1 or TRGJ2. Germline matching of the DNA provided the J gene here, since TCRdb leaves it blank. Unmatched junction bases numbered 6, after V lost 0 bases and J lost 7 bases. The CDR3 is made up of 13 amino acids. CDR1 GITISATS and CDR2 ISYDGTV come from the germline V gene (reference sequence). CDR3 residues: CALWEVGAYKKLF. The CDR3 DNA sequence: TGTGCCTTGTGGGAGGTGGGCGCGTATAAGAAACTCTTT.

The rearrangement links TRGV8 to TRGJP2. The J gene, missing from TCRdb, was assigned here through DNA to germline matching. The CDR3 length is 15 residues. J gave up 11 bases and V 0 bases, and 12 bases lay outside the gene matches. The germline CDR1 and CDR2 sequences are VENAVY and YDSYNSRV. CDR3 nucleotide sequence: TGTGCCACCTGGGATAGGCTACGGGTAGGCTGGATCAAGACGTTT. It encodes CATWDRLRVGWIKTF.

This clone is labeled large (0.1 to 1%). The chain recombines TRGV9 with TRGJP. TCRdb lists no J gene, so it was determined here by aligning the DNA to germline. The CDR3 spans 15 residues. Trimming took 5 bases from V and 7 from J; bases not matched to a gene: 5. Germline V gene lookup returns CDR1 GITISATS and CDR2 ISYDGTV (reference sequence). The CDR3 reads CALWADELGKKIKVF. CDR3 coding DNA: TGTGCCTTGTGGGCAGACGAGTTGGGCAAAAAAATCAAGGTATTT.

V and J are TRGV8 and TRGJP2. The J gene, absent from TCRdb, was called here by matching the DNA to germline. Germline V gene sequence: CDR1 VENAVY, CDR2 YDSYNSRV. The J segment lost 11 bases and the V segment lost 6 bases, leaving 15 bases of the junction unmatched. This CDR3 has 14 residues. CDR3 protein: CATWSTQRVWIKTF. Written as DNA, the CDR3 is TGTGCCACCTGGTCCACTCAAAGGGTCTGGATCAAGACGTTT.

In regard to this clone: The sample holds other DNA sequences that translate to the same CDR3. The CDR3, as DNA: TGTGCCACCTGGGATACGAATAAGAAACTCTTT. Its protein product is CATWDTNKKLF. The chain uses TRGV8 and TRGJ1 or TRGJ2. Assignment of the J gene here rests on matching the DNA to germline, because TCRdb gives none. Germline V gene sequence: CDR1 VENAVY, CDR2 YDSYNSRV. The V gene end was trimmed by 2 bases and the J gene end by 8 bases; junction bases not matched to a gene: 3. The CDR3 length is 11 residues.

Of note for this clone: This sample also contains other DNA sequences that code for the same CDR3. J is TRGJP and V is TRGV9. TCRdb carries no J gene annotation; the J gene was assigned here by matching the DNA with germline. The CDR3 is 17 residues long. The germline gives CDR1 GITISATS, CDR2 ISYDGTV (reference sequence). V was clipped by 0 bases and J by 11 bases; unmatched bases: 10. Here the CDR3 reads CALWEVRGELGKKIKVF. CDR3 bases: TGTGCCTTGTGGGAGGTGCGTGGGGAGCTGGGCAAAAAAATCAAGGTATTT.

J is TRGJ1 or TRGJ2 and V is TRGV4. TCRdb is silent on the J gene; assignment here came from matching the DNA to germline. The CDR3 is 13 amino acids. Germline trimming cut 5 bases from V and 8 bases from J; bases unmatched to any gene: 12. Germline V gene sequence: CDR1 EGSTGY, CDR2 YDSYTSSV. CDR3 sequence (DNA): TGTGCCACCTGGGGGCCGCGGTATCATAAGAAACTCTTT. This translates into CATWGPRYHKKLF.

The gene calls are TRGV5 and TRGJ1 or TRGJ2. TCRdb carries no J gene annotation; the J gene was assigned here by matching the DNA with germline. CDR3 length equals 13 residues. V lost 3 bases, J lost 3 bases, and 5 bases stayed unmatched. CDR1 and CDR2 from the germline V gene are VINAFY and YDVSNSKD. CDR3: CATWDGFYYKKLF. The CDR3 coding sequence is TGTGCCACCTGGGACGGATTTTATTATAAGAAACTCTTT.

The rearrangement joins TRGV5 to TRGJ1 or TRGJ2. TCRdb carries no J gene annotation; the J gene was assigned here by matching the DNA with germline. V dropped 0 bases and J dropped 3; count of bases not matched to a gene: 8. CDR1 and CDR2 (germline): VINAFY, YDVSNSKD. This CDR3 is built from 15 residues. In DNA, the CDR3 is TGTGCCACCTGGGACAGGCCCCACTTTTATTATAAGAAACTCTTT. Its translation is CATWDRPHFYYKKLF.

This chain uses TRGV4 with TRGJ1 or TRGJ2. TCRdb supplies no J gene; here it was assigned by aligning the nucleotide sequence to germline. With V trimmed by 8 bases and J by 3 bases, 1 base remained unmatched. Germline values: CDR1 EGSTGY, CDR2 YDSYTSSV. The length of the CDR3 is 10 residues. The CDR3: CATFYYKKLF. The CDR3 coding sequence is TGTGCCACCTTTTATTATAAGAAACTCTTT.

This clone was seen a few times. The same CDR3 also results from other DNA sequences found in this sample. The chain combines TRGV4 with TRGJ1 or TRGJ2. Here the J gene was assigned by germline matching of the DNA, as TCRdb has none. J gave up 1 base and V 1 base, and 4 bases lay outside the gene matches. CDR3 length equals 14 residues. In germline, CDR1 is EGSTGY, CDR2 YDSYTSSV. CDR3 in amino acids: CATWDGLNYYKKLF. The CDR3 coding sequence is TGTGCCACCTGGGATGGCTTAAATTATTATAAGAAACTCTTT.

Regarding this clone: Other nucleotide sequences from this sample produce the same CDR3. The V call is TRGV8, the J call TRGJ1 or TRGJ2. Matching the DNA to germline supplied the J gene, which TCRdb does not give. Unmatched junction bases numbered 7, after V lost 4 bases and J lost 4 bases. CDR1 VENAVY and CDR2 YDSYNSRV come from the germline V gene. The CDR3 has 13 residues. Here the CDR3 DNA reads TGTGCCACCTGGGACCCGCCCTATTATAAGAAACTCTTT. It translates to CATWDPPYYKKLF.

The chain combines TRGV3 with TRGJP2. TCRdb carries no J gene annotation; the J gene was assigned here by matching the DNA with germline. The V gene's germline CDR1 is VTNTFY and CDR2 YDVSTARD (reference sequence). There are 15 residues in the CDR3. V shed 0 bases, J shed 5 bases, and the junction held 6 bases outside the gene matches. This CDR3 reads CATWDRRESDWIKTF. The CDR3, as DNA: TGTGCCACCTGGGACAGGCGTGAGAGTGATTGGATCAAGACGTTT.

This clone was found a few times. The gene calls are TRGV4 and TRGJ1 or TRGJ2. The J gene was missing in TCRdb and was found by matching the end of the DNA to germline. The CDR3 extends over 14 amino acids. V was clipped by 0 bases and J by 8 bases; unmatched bases: 10. Germline V gives CDR1 EGSTGY, CDR2 YDSYTSSV. In DNA form, the CDR3 reads TGTGCCACCTGGGATGGGCTGTTAGACAATAAGAAACTCTTT. Protein: CATWDGLLDNKKLF.